The 13 T cell receptor beta chains given below trace back to one sample, sequenced in a study of T cell responses to AZD1222 COVID-19 vaccine. Using immunoSEQ multiplex PCR, the repertoire was profiled, and TCRdb retains in-frame clones only, with some absent. The top ten hold around 24% of the sample, which has tens of thousands of clones, roughly 91% seen once. The sequences come from peripheral blood, collected on day 0 of AZD1222 vaccination. The receptors shown here come from an adult in good health.

This chain connects TRBV15 to TRBJ1-4, with 11 bases lining up with TRBD1. After removal of 9 bases from V and 6 bases from J, the junction contained 9 bases not matched to a gene. This CDR3 has 15 amino acids. The V gene's germline CDR1 is LNHNV and CDR2 YYDKDF (reference sequence). Here the CDR3 DNA reads TGTGCCACGAGGACAGGGGGCGCCGACTATGAAAAACTGTTTTTT. The encoded protein is CATRTGGADYEKLFF.

This chain joins TRBV18 and TRBJ1-2, with a tentative D call TRBD1 (5 bases). The V end was cut by 0 bases, the J end by 3 bases, with 11 bases between. The CDR3 consists of 15 residues. Germline values: CDR1 KGHSH, CDR2 LQKENI. CDR3 sequence reads: CASSPPPLGDYGYTF. For the CDR3, the DNA is TGTGCCAGCTCACCACCCCCGCTGGGGGACTATGGCTACACCTTC.

The chain links TRBV28 to TRBJ1-2; D is uncertain. The CDR3 consists of 11 residues. V lost 6 bases and J lost 5, with 7 bases in between. Germline V gives CDR1 MDHEN, CDR2 SYDVKM. CDR3 sequence (DNA): TGTGCCAGCAGGCACGGGTATGGCTACACCTTC. It is translated as CASRHGYGYTF.

The chain is built from TRBV7-2 and TRBJ1-4; 11 bases match TRBD1. This CDR3 has 13 amino acids. The junction had 2 bases not matched to a gene; V was cut back by 7 bases and J by 7 bases. Germline loops: CDR1 SGHTA, CDR2 FQGNSA. Here the CDR3 reads CASTGQGAEKLFF. The CDR3 DNA reads TGTGCCAGCACCGGACAGGGGGCTGAAAAACTGTTTTTT.

This clone was observed a handful of times. This sequence joins TRBV28 and TRBJ2-5; possibly TRBD2 for D (5 bases). Germline CDR1 and CDR2: MDHEN and SYDVKM. V lost 10 bases to trimming and J lost 8 bases, with 20 bases between them. CDR3 length: 13 amino acids. In DNA form, the CDR3 reads TGTGCCACCTTTTTGGCGGGCGAGAAAACCCAGTACTTC. Translation gives CATFLAGEKTQYF.

The rearrangement joins TRBV28 to TRBJ1-5; the match to TRBD1 covers 7 bases. V shed 6 bases, J shed 6 bases, and the junction held 8 bases outside the gene matches. CDR1 and CDR2 from the germline V gene are MDHEN and SYDVKM. This CDR3 spans 14 amino acids. The CDR3 sequence: CASRVDRAGQPQHF. The DNA of the CDR3 is TGTGCCAGCAGAGTCGACAGGGCGGGTCAGCCCCAGCATTTT.

The J gene is TRBJ2-1, the V gene TRBV9, with 9 bases that match TRBD1. The CDR3 covers 15 residues. CDR1 and CDR2 from the germline V gene are SGDLS and YYNGEE. V gave up 4 bases and J gave up 4 bases; unmatched junction bases: 6. Here the CDR3 DNA reads TGTGCCAGCAGCTTGACCGGGACAGGGTACAATGAGCAGTTCTTC. Translation gives CASSLTGTGYNEQFF. The entire variable domain, with the rest obtained from reference TRBV9 and TRBJ2-1, is as follows: DSGVTQTPKHLITATGQRVTLRCSPRSGDLSVYWYQQSLDQGLQFLIQYYNGEERAKGNILERFSAQQFPDLHSELNLSSLELGDSALYFCASSLTGTGYNEQFFGPGTRLTVL.

The CDR3 DNA sequence: TGTGCCAGCAGCCTAGGACTAGCGGGGGGTTACGAGCAGTACTTC. Translation gives CASSLGLAGGYEQYF. J is TRBJ2-7 and V is TRBV5-6, with 14 nucleotides matching TRBD2. Per germline, CDR1 SGHDT and CDR2 YYEEEE. Trimming at V came to 4 bases and at J to 4 bases, leaving 4 bases not matched to a gene. This CDR3 comprises 15 residues.

The rearrangement links TRBV7-6 to TRBJ2-3; TRBD2 matches 12 bases. The CDR3 totals 20 residues. Germline loops: CDR1 SGHVS, CDR2 FNYEAQ. Trimming took 3 bases from V and 4 from J; bases not matched to a gene: 17. CDR3 amino acids: CASSFAPVRGLAGSPDTQYF. CDR3 sequence (DNA): TGTGCCAGCAGCTTTGCCCCCGTCAGAGGACTAGCGGGGAGCCCAGATACGCAGTATTTT.

The V call is TRBV11-2, the J call TRBJ1-1; D remains ambiguous. The CDR3 consists of 15 residues. Trimming shortened V by 1 base and J by 5 bases, and 14 bases separated the two germline ends. The V gene's germline CDR1 is SGHAT and CDR2 FQNNGV. CDR3 sequence: CASSLAARSNTEAFF. The DNA of the CDR3 is TGTGCCAGCAGCTTAGCGGCACGCTCGAATACTGAAGCTTTCTTT.

The V gene is TRBV19, the J gene TRBJ1-5, with D unresolved. The V end lost 3 bases, the J end lost 0 bases, and 12 bases lay between the germline ends. Germline-derived CDR1 and CDR2 are LNHDA and SQIVND (reference sequence). There are 16 residues in the CDR3. CDR3 residues: CASSIPVSYSNQPQHF. CDR3 DNA sequence: TGTGCCAGTAGTATTCCCGTGTCTTATAGCAATCAGCCCCAGCATTTT.

Points on this clone: Other nucleotide sequences in the sample specify the same CDR3. This chain connects TRBV30 to TRBJ1-5; D unclear. CDR3 length: 13 residues. Trimming removed 2 bases at V and 0 bases at J, with 5 bases between. Germline CDR1 and CDR2: GTSNPN and SVGIG (reference sequence). The CDR3 protein is CAWSSDSNQPQHF. CDR3 bases: TGTGCCTGGAGTTCGGATAGCAATCAGCCCCAGCATTTT. The full variable domain, completed using reference TRBV30 and TRBJ1-5, is SQTIHQWPATLVQPVGSPLSLECTVEGTSNPNLYWYRQAAGRGLQLLFYSVGIGQISSEVPQNLSASRPQDRQFILSSKKLLLSDSGFYLCAWSSDSNQPQHFGDGTRLSIL.

This clone was observed a handful of times. The chain has TRBV27 and TRBJ2-2, with D perhaps TRBD1 (6 bases). The CDR3 runs 15 residues. The germline V gene has CDR1 MNHEY and CDR2 SMNVEV (reference sequence). V lost 6 bases to trimming and J lost 4 bases, with 15 bases between them. This CDR3 is CASSPRGGPTGELFF. In DNA, the CDR3 is TGTGCCAGCAGCCCCAGAGGGGGTCCCACCGGGGAGCTGTTTTTT.